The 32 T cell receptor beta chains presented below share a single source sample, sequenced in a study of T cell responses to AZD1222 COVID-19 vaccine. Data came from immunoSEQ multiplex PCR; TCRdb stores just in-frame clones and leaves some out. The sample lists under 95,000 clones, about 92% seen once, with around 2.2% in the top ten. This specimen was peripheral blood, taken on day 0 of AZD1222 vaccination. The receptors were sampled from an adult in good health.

CDR3 in amino acids: CASSTRDRENEQFF. The CDR3 DNA is TGTGCCAGCAGCACCCGTGACAGGGAAAATGAGCAGTTCTTC. The rearrangement links TRBV5-4 to TRBJ2-1, with TRBD1 matching over 7 bases. V lost 4 bases to trimming and J lost 7 bases; unmatched junction nucleotides: 8. CDR3 size: 14 residues. Germline V gene sequence: CDR1 SGHNT, CDR2 YYREEE (reference sequence).

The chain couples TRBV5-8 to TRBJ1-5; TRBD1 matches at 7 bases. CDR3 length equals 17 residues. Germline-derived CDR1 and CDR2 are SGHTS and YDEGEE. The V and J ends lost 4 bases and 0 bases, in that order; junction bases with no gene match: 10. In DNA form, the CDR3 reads TGTGCCAGCAGCCTCCCCGGGACAGAATATAGCAATCAGCCCCAGCATTTT. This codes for CASSLPGTEYSNQPQHF.

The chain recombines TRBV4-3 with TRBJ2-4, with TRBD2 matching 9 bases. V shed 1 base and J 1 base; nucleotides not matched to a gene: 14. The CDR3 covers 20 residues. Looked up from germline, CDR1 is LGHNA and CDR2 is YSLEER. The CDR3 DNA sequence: TGCGCCAGCAGCCAAGGGCTAGGCAGCGGGGGGTTTGGGGCCAAAAACATTCAGTACTTC. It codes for CASSQGLGSGGFGAKNIQYF.

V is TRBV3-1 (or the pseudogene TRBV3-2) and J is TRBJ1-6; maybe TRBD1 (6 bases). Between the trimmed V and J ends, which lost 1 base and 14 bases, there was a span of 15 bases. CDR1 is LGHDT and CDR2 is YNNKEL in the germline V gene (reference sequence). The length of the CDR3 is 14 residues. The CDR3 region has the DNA TGTGCCAGCAGCCAAGGTCATGGGACAAATACCCTCCACTTT. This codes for CASSQGHGTNTLHF.

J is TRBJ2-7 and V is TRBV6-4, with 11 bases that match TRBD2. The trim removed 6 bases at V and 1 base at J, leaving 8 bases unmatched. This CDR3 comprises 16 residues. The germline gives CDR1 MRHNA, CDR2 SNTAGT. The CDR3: CASSQRLAGISYEQYF. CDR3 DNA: TGTGCCAGCAGCCAACGACTAGCGGGAATTTCCTACGAGCAGTACTTC.

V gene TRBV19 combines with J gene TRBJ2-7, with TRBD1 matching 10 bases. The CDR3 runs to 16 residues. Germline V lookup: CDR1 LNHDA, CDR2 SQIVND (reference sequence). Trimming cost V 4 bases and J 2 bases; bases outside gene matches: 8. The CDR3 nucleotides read TGTGCCAGTAGTACGTCGACAGGGGGCACACCCTACGAGCAGTACTTC. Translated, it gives CASSTSTGGTPYEQYF.

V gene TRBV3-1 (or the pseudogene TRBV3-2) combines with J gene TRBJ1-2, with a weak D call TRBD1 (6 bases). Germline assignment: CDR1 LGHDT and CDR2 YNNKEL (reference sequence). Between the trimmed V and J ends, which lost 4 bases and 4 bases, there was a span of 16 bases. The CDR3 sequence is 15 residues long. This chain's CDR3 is CASSRGQPGFYGYTF. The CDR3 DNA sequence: TGTGCCAGCAGCCGTGGACAGCCGGGCTTCTATGGCTACACCTTC.

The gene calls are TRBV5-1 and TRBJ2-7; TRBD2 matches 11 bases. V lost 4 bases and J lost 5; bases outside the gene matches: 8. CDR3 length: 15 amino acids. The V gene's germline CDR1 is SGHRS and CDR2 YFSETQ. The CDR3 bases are TGCGCCAGCAGCAGGAGTACTAGCGGGAGAAACGAGCAGTACTTC. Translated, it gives CASSRSTSGRNEQYF.

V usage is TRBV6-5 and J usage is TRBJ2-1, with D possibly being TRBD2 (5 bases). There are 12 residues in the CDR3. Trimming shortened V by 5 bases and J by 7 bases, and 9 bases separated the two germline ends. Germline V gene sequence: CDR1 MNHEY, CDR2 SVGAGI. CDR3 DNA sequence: TGTGCCAGCAGTCCACAGCGGAATGAGCAGTTCTTC. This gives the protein CASSPQRNEQFF.

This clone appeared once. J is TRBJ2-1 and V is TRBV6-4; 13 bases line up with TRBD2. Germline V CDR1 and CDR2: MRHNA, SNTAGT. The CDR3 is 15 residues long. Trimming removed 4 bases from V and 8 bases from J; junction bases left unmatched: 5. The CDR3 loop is CASSGLAGGVYEQFF. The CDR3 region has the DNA TGTGCCAGCAGTGGACTAGCGGGGGGTGTCTATGAGCAGTTCTTC.

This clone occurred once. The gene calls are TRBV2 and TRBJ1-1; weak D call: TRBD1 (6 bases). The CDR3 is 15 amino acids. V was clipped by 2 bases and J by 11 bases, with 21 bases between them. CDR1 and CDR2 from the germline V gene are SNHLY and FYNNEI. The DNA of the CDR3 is TGTGCCAGCAGTGAATTTTCAGGGGTGGTAGGAGGCGCTTTCTTT. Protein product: CASSEFSGVVGGAFF.

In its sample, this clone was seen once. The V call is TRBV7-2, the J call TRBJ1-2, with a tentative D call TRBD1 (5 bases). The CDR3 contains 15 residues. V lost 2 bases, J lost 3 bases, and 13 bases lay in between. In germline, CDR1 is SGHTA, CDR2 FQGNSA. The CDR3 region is CASSLSGNLYYGYTF. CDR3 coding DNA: TGTGCCAGCAGCTTATCAGGGAACCTGTACTATGGCTACACCTTC.

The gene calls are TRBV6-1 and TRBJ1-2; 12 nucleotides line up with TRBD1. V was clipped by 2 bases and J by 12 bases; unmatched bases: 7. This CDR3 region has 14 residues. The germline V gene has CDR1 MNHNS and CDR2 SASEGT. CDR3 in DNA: TGTGCCAGCAGTGAATTCGGGGACAGGGGGCAAAACACCTTC. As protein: CASSEFGDRGQNTF.

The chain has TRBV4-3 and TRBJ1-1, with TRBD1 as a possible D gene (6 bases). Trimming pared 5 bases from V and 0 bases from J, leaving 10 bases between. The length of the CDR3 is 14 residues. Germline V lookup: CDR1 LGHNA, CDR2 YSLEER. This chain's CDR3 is CASSTDRMNTEAFF. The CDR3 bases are TGCGCCAGCAGCACCGACAGGATGAACACTGAAGCTTTCTTT.

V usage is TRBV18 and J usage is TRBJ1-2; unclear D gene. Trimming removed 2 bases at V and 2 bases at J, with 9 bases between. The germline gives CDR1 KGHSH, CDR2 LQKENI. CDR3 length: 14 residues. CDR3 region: CASSPRTGNYGYTF. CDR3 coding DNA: TGTGCCAGCTCACCAAGAACTGGGAACTATGGCTACACCTTC. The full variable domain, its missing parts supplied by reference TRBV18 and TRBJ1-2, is NAGVMQNPRHLVRRRGQEARLRCSPMKGHSHVYWYRQLPEEGLKFMVYLQKENIIDESGMPKERFSAEFPKEGPSILRIQQVVRGDSAAYFCASSPRTGNYGYTFGSGTRLTVV.

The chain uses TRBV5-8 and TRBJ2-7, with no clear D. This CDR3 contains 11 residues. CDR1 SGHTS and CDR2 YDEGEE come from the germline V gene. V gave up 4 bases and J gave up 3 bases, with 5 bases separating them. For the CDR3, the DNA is TGTGCCAGCAGCCACCTCTACGAGCAGTACTTC. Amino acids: CASSHLYEQYF.

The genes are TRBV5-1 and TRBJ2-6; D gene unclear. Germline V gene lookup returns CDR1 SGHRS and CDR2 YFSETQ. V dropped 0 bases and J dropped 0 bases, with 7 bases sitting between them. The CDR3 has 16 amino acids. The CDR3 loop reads CASSLEVYSGANVLTF. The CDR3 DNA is TGCGCCAGCAGCTTGGAAGTCTACTCTGGGGCCAACGTCCTGACTTTC.

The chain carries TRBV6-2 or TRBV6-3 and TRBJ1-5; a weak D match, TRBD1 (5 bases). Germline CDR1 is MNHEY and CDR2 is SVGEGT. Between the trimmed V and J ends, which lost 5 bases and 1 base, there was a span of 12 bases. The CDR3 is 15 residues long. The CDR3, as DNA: TGTGCCAGCAGTCTCCAGGGTAACAGCAATCAGCCCCAGCATTTT. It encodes CASSLQGNSNQPQHF.

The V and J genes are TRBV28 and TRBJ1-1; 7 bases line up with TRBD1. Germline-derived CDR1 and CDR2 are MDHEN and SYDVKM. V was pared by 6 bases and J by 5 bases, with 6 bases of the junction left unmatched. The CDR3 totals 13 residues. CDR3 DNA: TGTGCCAGCAGCTGGACAGGTCGAACTGAAGCTTTCTTT. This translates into CASSWTGRTEAFF.

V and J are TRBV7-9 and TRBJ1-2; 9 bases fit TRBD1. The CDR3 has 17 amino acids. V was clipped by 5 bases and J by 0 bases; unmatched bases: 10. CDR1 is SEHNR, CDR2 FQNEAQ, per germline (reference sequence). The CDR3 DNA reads TGTGCCAGCAGCAAGACGGGACAGGGAACAACTAACTATGGCTACACCTTC. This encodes CASSKTGQGTTNYGYTF.

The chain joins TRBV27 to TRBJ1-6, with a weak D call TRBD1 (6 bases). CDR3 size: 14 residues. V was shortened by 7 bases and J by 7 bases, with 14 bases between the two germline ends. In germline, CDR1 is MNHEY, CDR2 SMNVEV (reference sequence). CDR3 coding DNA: TGTGCCAGCAAGCTTATAGGACAGAATTCACCCCTCCACTTT. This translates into CASKLIGQNSPLHF.

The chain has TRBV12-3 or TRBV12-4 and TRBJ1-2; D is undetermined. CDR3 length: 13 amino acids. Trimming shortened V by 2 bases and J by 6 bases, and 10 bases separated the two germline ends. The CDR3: CASSLIREDGYTF. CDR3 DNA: TGTGCCAGCAGTTTAATCCGGGAGGATGGCTACACCTTC.

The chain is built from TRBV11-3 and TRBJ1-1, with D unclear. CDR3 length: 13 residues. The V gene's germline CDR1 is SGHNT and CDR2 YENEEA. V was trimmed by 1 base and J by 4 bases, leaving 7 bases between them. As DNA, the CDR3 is TGTGCCAGCAGCTTAGGAACGGCCACTGAAGCTTTCTTT. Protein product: CASSLGTATEAFF.

CDR3 DNA: TGTGCCTGGAGTGTGCACCGAGCTAACTATGGCTACACCTTC. This translates into CAWSVHRANYGYTF. The chain has TRBV30 and TRBJ1-2; D gene unclear. The CDR3 extends over 14 amino acids. Per germline, CDR1 GTSNPN and CDR2 SVGIG (reference sequence). V was shortened by 0 bases and J by 0 bases, with 8 bases between the two germline ends. Together with reference TRBV30 and TRBJ1-2, the CDR3 gives the full variable domain: SQTIHQWPATLVQPVGSPLSLECTVEGTSNPNLYWYRQAAGRGLQLLFYSVGIGQISSEVPQNLSASRPQDRQFILSSKKLLLSDSGFYLCAWSVHRANYGYTFGSGTRLTVV.

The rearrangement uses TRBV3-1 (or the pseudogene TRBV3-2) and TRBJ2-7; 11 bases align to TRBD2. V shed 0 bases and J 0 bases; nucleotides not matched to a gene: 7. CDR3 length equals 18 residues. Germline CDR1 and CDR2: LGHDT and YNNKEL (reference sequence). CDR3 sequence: CASSQDALAGGSSYEQYF. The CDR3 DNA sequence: TGTGCCAGCAGCCAAGATGCCCTAGCGGGGGGTAGCTCCTACGAGCAGTACTTC.

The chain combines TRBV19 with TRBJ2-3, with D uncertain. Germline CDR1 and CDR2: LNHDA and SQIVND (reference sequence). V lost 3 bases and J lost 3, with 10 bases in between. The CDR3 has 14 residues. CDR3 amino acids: CASSMGLGTDTQYF. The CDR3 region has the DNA TGTGCCAGTAGTATGGGCCTGGGAACAGATACGCAGTATTTT.

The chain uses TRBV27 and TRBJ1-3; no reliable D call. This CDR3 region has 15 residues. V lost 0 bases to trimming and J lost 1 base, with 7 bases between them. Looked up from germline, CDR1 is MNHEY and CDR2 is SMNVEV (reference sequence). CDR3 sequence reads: CASSLSGFSGNTIYF. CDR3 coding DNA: TGTGCCAGCAGTTTATCAGGGTTTTCTGGAAACACCATATATTTT.

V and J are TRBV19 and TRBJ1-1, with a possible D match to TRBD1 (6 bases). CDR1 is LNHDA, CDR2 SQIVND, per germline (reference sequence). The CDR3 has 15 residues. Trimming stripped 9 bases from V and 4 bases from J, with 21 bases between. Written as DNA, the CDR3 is TGTGCCAGCCGAGGGGGGAACGAATTGAGCACTGAAGCTTTCTTT. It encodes CASRGGNELSTEAFF. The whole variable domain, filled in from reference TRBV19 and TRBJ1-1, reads DGGITQSPKYLFRKEGQNVTLSCEQNLNHDAMYWYRQDPGQGLRLIYYSQIVNDFQKGDIAEGYSVSREKKESFPLTVTSAQKNPTAFYLCASRGGNELSTEAFFGQGTRLTVV.

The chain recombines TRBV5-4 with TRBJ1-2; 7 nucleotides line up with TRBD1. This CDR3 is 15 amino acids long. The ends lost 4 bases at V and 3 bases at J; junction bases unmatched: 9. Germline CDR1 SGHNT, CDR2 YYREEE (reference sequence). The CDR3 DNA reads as TGTGCCAGCAGCATCGGACAGGAGGGACACTATGGCTACACCTTC. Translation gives CASSIGQEGHYGYTF.

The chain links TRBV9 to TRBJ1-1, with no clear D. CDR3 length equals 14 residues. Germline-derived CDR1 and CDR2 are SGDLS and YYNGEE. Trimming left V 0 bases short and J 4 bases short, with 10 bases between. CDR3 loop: CASSVDPASTEAFF. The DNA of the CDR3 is TGTGCCAGCAGCGTAGACCCGGCTAGCACTGAAGCTTTCTTT.

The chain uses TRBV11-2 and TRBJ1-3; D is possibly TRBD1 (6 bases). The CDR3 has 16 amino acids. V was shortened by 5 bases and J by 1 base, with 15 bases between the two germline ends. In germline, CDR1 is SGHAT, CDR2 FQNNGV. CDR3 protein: CASSEGHSISGNTIYF. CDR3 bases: TGTGCCAGCAGCGAGGGACACTCAATATCTGGAAACACCATATATTTT.

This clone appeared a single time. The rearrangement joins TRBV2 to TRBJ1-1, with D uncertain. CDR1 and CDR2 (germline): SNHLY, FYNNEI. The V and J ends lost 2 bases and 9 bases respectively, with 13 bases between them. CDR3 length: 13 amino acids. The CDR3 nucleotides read TGTGCCAGCAGTGAACTAAGGGAGGTACAAGCTTTCTTT. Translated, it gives CASSELREVQAFF.